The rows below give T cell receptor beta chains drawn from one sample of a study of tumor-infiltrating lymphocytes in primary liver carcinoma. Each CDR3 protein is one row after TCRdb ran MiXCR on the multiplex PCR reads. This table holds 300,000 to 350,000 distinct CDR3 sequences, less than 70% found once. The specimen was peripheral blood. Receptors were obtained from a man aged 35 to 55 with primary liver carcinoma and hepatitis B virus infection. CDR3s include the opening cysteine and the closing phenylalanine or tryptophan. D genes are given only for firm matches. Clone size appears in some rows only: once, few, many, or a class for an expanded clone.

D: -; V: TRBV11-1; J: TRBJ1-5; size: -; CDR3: CPSGSRQFGNQPQHF; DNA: TGTCCCAGCGGCTCCCGACAGTTTGGCAATCAGCCCCAGCATTTT
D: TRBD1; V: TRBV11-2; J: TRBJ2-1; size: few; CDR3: CDGIYSGGAYNEQFF; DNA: TGTGACGGCATCTACTCAGGGGGCGCTTACAATGAGCAGTTCTTC
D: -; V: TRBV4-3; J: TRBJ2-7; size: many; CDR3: CASSQDLDGSYEQYF; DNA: TGCGCCAGCAGCCAAGATCTCGACGGTTCCTACGAGCAGTACTTC
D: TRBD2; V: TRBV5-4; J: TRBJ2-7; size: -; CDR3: CANSSFGGSSYEQYF; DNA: TGTGCCAACAGCTCCTTCGGCGGGAGCTCCTACGAGCAGTACTTC
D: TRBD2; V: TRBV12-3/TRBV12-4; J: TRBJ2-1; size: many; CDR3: CASSPTSGRANEQFF; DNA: TGTGCCAGCAGCCCGACTAGCGGGAGGGCCAATGAGCAGTTCTTC
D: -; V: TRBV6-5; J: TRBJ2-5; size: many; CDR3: CASSYSIGPQETQYF; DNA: TGTGCCAGCAGTTACTCGATAGGACCCCAAGAGACCCAGTACTTC
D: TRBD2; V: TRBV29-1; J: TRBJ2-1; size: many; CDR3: CSVVASGSYNEQFF; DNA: TGCAGCGTTGTCGCTAGCGGGTCTTACAATGAGCAGTTCTTC
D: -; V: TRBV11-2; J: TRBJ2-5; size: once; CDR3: CASSPGVTKGRQETQYF; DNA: TGTGCCAGCAGCCCGGGGGTGACTAAAGGGAGGCAGGAGACCCAGTACTTC
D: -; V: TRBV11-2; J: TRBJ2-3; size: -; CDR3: CASSLLGGSRDTQYF; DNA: TGTGCTAGCAGCTTACTCGGAGGGAGTAGAGATACGCAGTATTTT
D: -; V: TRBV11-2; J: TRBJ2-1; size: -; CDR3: CASSFHQGIGSYNEQFF; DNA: TGTGCCAGCAGCTTCCACCAGGGCATAGGCTCCTACAATGAGCAGTTCTTC
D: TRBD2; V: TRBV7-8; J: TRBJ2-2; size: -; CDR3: CASSLWTSGSWNTGELFF; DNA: TGTGCCAGCAGCCTCTGGACTAGCGGGAGTTGGAACACCGGGGAGCTGTTTTTT
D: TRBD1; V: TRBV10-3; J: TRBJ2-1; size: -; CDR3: CAIRGQDVNDEQFF; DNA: TGTGCCATCAGAGGACAGGATGTTAACGATGAGCAGTTCTTC